Below are 16 T cell receptor beta chains sequenced from a single sample in a study of T cells in women clearing cervical HPV infection. Produced via immunoSEQ multiplex PCR; TCRdb's table is partial and in-frame only. The sample includes nearly 35,000 clones. Sample: blood buffy coat. Receptors were obtained from a woman aged 18 to 75 with a cervical HPV16 infection that either progressed to CIN3+ or cleared (not recorded which).

CDR3: CASSPNGQGNGQYF. The sequenced part of the CDR3 DNA is TGTGCCAGCTCACCGAATGGACAGGGAAATGGT. The chain employs TRBV18 and TRBJ2-4, with TRBD1 matching over 8 bases. With the read ending 3 residues before the CDR3 end, the germline J gene is used to fill in that end. This CDR3 is 14 amino acids long. In germline, CDR1 is KGHSH, CDR2 LQKENI.

Notes on this clone: The CDR3 end is not reached by the read, which stops 3 residues before it; the germline J gene fills it in. This rearrangement joins TRBV10-3 to TRBJ2-1; 7 bases fit TRBD2. CDR3 length: 17 residues. The germline V gene has CDR1 ENHRY and CDR2 SYGVKD. Trimming at V came to 3 bases and at J to 4 bases, leaving 12 bases not matched to a gene. The CDR3 spells CAISDRTSRKVYNEQFF. The CDR3 bases that were read are TGTGCCATCAGTGACCGGACTAGTCGGAAGGTTTACAATGAG.

Note on this clone: The read ends 3 residues before the CDR3 terminus; that terminus is restored from the germline J gene. The V and J genes are TRBV6-1 and TRBJ1-2; no firm D call. There are 14 residues in the CDR3. CDR1 and CDR2 (germline): MNHNS, SASEGT. Trimming removed 3 bases from V and 1 base from J, with 9 bases in between. The CDR3 protein is CASSEAYNNYGYTF. The CDR3 bases that were read are TGTGCCAGCAGTGAGGCTTATAATAACTATGGC.

Notes on this clone: The read terminates 3 residues before the CDR3 end, so the remaining end is supplied by the germline J gene. The J gene is TRBJ2-3, the V gene TRBV5-1; perhaps TRBD1 as D (5 bases). The germline gives CDR1 SGHRS, CDR2 YFSETQ. Trimming removed 0 bases from V and 2 bases from J, with 10 bases in between. The CDR3 covers 15 residues. The sequenced part of the CDR3 DNA is TGCGCCAGCAGCTTGGTGGGCAGGGCCACAGATACG. It yields the protein CASSLVGRATDT. The entire CDR3 is CASSLVGRATDTQYF. Supplemented by reference TRBV5-1 and TRBJ2-3, the full variable domain reads KAGVTQTPRYLIKTRGQQVTLSCSPISGHRSVSWYQQTPGQGLQFLFEYFSETQRNKGNFPGRFSGRQFSNSRSEMNVSTLELGDSALYLCASSLVGRATDTQYFGPGTRLTVL.

A word on this clone: The read falls 3 residues short of the CDR3 end, and the missing part is taken from the germline J gene. This chain joins TRBV7-8 and TRBJ1-5; D ambiguous. This CDR3 spans 16 amino acids. V lost 9 bases and J 2 bases, leaving 20 bases between the germline ends. CDR1 is SGHVS and CDR2 is FQNEAQ in the germline V gene. The CDR3 sequence: CASNLLTSKGNQPQHF. The part of the CDR3 DNA that was read is TGTGCCAGTAACCTACTAACATCAAAGGGCAATCAGCCC.

Comment on this clone: The CDR3 is cut off 3 residues early in the read; its end comes from the germline J gene. The rearrangement joins TRBV2 to TRBJ2-1; TRBD2 is a possible D gene (6 bases). Germline CDR1 and CDR2: SNHLY and FYNNEI. V was cut by 6 bases and J by 8 bases, with 20 bases left in between. The CDR3 sequence is 15 residues long. CDR3 region: CASRVGLRVSDEQFF. CDR3 bases read: TGTGCCAGCAGAGTTGGACTAAGGGTCAGCGATGAG. The complete variable domain, with remaining parts taken from reference TRBV2 and TRBJ2-1, reads EPEVTQTPSHQVTQMGQEVILRCVPISNHLYFYWYRQILGQKVEFLVSFYNNEISEKSEIFDDQFSVERPDGSNFTLKIRSTKLEDSAMYFCASRVGLRVSDEQFFGPGTRLTVL.

The CDR3 sequence: CASSYPRTGVYEQYF. The CDR3 DNA, read in part, is TGTGCCAGCAGTTATCCACGGACAGGGGTTTACGAG. The chain recombines TRBV6-2 or TRBV6-3 with TRBJ2-7, with 9 positions matching TRBD1. The read gets to within 3 residues of the CDR3 end, and the germline J gene fills in the rest. CDR3 length: 15 residues. Germline loops: CDR1 MNHEY, CDR2 SVGEGT. The V gene end was trimmed by 3 bases and the J gene end by 4 bases; junction bases not matched to a gene: 7.

Details on this clone: Read data end 3 residues before the CDR3 end; the end is taken from the germline J gene. The rearrangement uses TRBV28 and TRBJ1-5, with D perhaps TRBD1 (5 bases). CDR3 length: 16 residues. Germline assignment: CDR1 MDHEN and CDR2 SYDVKM. Trimming took 5 bases from V and 1 from J, leaving 15 bases between them. CDR3: CASSTSREGSNQPQHF. Partial CDR3 DNA: TGTGCCAGCAGTACATCCAGGGAGGGAAGCAATCAGCCC.

About this clone: The read terminates 3 residues before the CDR3 end, so the remaining end is supplied by the germline J gene. This rearrangement joins TRBV5-4 to TRBJ1-2; 9 bases are shared with TRBD1. The V gene's germline CDR1 is SGHNT and CDR2 YYREEE (reference sequence). The CDR3 length is 14 residues. Trimming removed 3 bases from V and 7 bases from J; junction bases left unmatched: 7. This CDR3 is CASSWGGTGTGYTF. The part of the CDR3 DNA that was read is TGTGCCAGCAGCTGGGGGGGGACAGGGACTGGC.

A word on this clone: The read is 3 residues too short to cover the CDR3 end, so that end is filled in from the germline J gene. V and J are TRBV5-1 and TRBJ2-1, with a weak D call TRBD2 (6 bases). The V end lost 4 bases, the J end lost 8 bases, and 16 bases lay between the germline ends. This CDR3 has 14 amino acids. Per germline, CDR1 SGHRS and CDR2 YFSETQ. The CDR3 DNA, read in part, is TGCGCCAGCAGCCGGAGGGACCCGGGGGATGAG. Translated: CASSRRDPGDE. The whole CDR3 is CASSRRDPGDEQFF.

About this clone: The read finishes 3 residues shy of the CDR3 end, and the germline J gene is used to complete it. The chain joins TRBV5-4 to TRBJ2-3, with 7 bases fitting TRBD1. Germline assignment: CDR1 SGHNT and CDR2 YYREEE (reference sequence). The CDR3 length is 15 residues. Germline trimming cut 0 bases from V and 4 bases from J; bases unmatched to any gene: 5. The DNA read from the CDR3 is TGTGCCAGCAGCTTGGGAGGGGGCCTCTCAGATACG. Translation gives CASSLGGGLSDT. Given in full, the CDR3 is CASSLGGGLSDTQYF. Combining the CDR3 with reference TRBV5-4 and TRBJ2-3 gives the whole variable domain ETGVTQSPTHLIKTRGQQVTLRCSSQSGHNTVSWYQQALGQGPQFIFQYYREEENGRGNFPPRFSGLQFPNYSSELNVNALELDDSALYLCASSLGGGLSDTQYFGPGTRLTVL.

Notes on this clone: The read finishes 3 residues shy of the CDR3 end, and the germline J gene is used to complete it. This chain links TRBV19 with TRBJ1-2, with TRBD1 as a possible D gene (5 bases). The CDR3 spans 15 residues. The germline CDR1 and CDR2 sequences are LNHDA and SQIVND (reference sequence). CDR3 bases read: TGTGCCAGTAGTGCCCCAGGGTATAAGGTCTACGAC. Protein sequence: CASSAPGYKVYD. The entire CDR3 sequence reads CASSAPGYKVYDYTF.

Concerning this clone: The CDR3 end falls 3 residues outside the read, so it is completed with the germline J gene. The rearrangement joins TRBV16 to TRBJ2-2; 7 positions agree with TRBD1. The CDR3 is made up of 15 amino acids. The germline CDR1 and CDR2 sequences are KGHSY and FQNENV. The CDR3 region is CASSQDRPGNSPLFF. CDR3 bases read: TGTGCCAGCAGCCAGGACAGGCCTGGGAATTCACCG.

In the case of this clone: The read ends 3 residues before the CDR3 terminus; that terminus is restored from the germline J gene. The chain links TRBV2 to TRBJ2-5, with TRBD2 identical over 7 bases. V dropped 2 bases and J dropped 0; count of bases not matched to a gene: 6. This CDR3 has 16 residues. Germline V gene sequence: CDR1 SNHLY, CDR2 FYNNEI. The CDR3 loop reads CASSERLADYQETQYF. CDR3 DNA, as far as it was read: TGTGCCAGCAGTGAAAGGCTAGCGGACTACCAAGAGACC.

Concerning this clone: Read sequence stops 3 residues before the CDR3 end, and the germline J gene provides the missing end. This sequence joins TRBV23-1 and TRBJ2-5, with D tentatively TRBD1 (6 bases). TRBV23-1 has ORF status, its function being uncertain. The CDR3 runs to 15 residues. The germline V and J ends were trimmed by 4 bases and 2 bases, with 14 bases remaining between them. The CDR3 DNA, read in part, is TGCGCCAGCAGTCCCTCGGACAGCCGACAAGAGACC. Amino acid sequence: CASSPSDSRQET. The complete CDR3 sequence is CASSPSDSRQETQYF.

Note on this clone: The CDR3 end falls 3 residues outside the read, so it is completed with the germline J gene. The chain is built from TRBV7-2 and TRBJ2-7; 10 bases map to TRBD2. V trimming: 3 bases; J trimming: 2 bases; junction bases outside the gene matches: 4. Germline CDR1 SGHTA, CDR2 FQGNSA. This CDR3 is built from 15 residues. CDR3 sequence: CASSLTSGFAYEQYF. The part of the CDR3 DNA that was read is TGTGCCAGCAGCTTGACTAGCGGGTTTGCCTACGAG.